These 29 T cell receptor beta chains came from one sample sequenced in a study of cytomegalovirus exposure and HLA in healthy donors. Researchers ran the PCR with 60 Vbeta and 13 Jbeta primers. The protocol was immunoSEQ multiplex PCR, while the TCRdb copy is restricted to in-frame clones and leaves out a portion. This table holds under 200,000 clones, about 75% found once. Material for sequencing was PBMCs. These receptors were obtained from a woman between 35 and 50 years old in good health and CMV-seropositive.

This clone was seen a handful of times. V usage is TRBV28 and J usage is TRBJ1-6; no definite D call. The CDR3 is 14 amino acids. Per germline, CDR1 MDHEN and CDR2 SYDVKM. V dropped 1 base and J dropped 3 bases, with 4 bases sitting between them. The CDR3 DNA sequence: TGTGCCAGCAGTTTATCCCTCTATAATTCACCCCTCCACTTT. It specifies CASSLSLYNSPLHF.

This chain links TRBV7-9 with TRBJ2-7; D possibly corresponds to TRBD1 (6 bases). Per germline, CDR1 SEHNR and CDR2 FQNEAQ (reference sequence). CDR3 size: 12 residues. Trimming cost V 3 bases and J 5 bases, with 8 bases left between them. The CDR3 nucleotides are TGTGCCAGCAGCTTTACAGGGAACGAGCAGTACTTC. Translating gives CASSFTGNEQYF.

This clone was seen a handful of times. CDR3 sequence reads: CASSQESLAVSYEQYF. Written as DNA, the CDR3 is TGTGCCAGCAGCCAAGAATCCCTAGCGGTGAGCTACGAGCAGTACTTC. The chain is built from TRBV4-2 and TRBJ2-7; 7 positions match TRBD2. This CDR3 contains 16 residues. The germline V gene encodes CDR1 LGHNA and CDR2 YNFKEQ. V lost 0 bases, J lost 3 bases, and 8 bases stayed unmatched.

The CDR3 DNA sequence: TGTGCCAGCAGCCGAGCCAGGACGGGAAACTATGGCTACACCTTC. Its protein product is CASSRARTGNYGYTF. The chain joins TRBV7-2 to TRBJ1-2; the D is unclear. V gave up 5 bases and J gave up 2 bases, with 15 bases separating them. Looked up from germline, CDR1 is SGHTA and CDR2 is FQGNSA. The CDR3 sequence is 15 residues long.

This clone appeared a few times. The chain carries TRBV6-1 and TRBJ2-7, with D perhaps matching TRBD2 (7 bases). This CDR3 has 14 amino acids. Trimming took 2 bases from V and 7 from J, leaving 15 bases between them. The germline V gene encodes CDR1 MNHNS and CDR2 SASEGT. The CDR3 is CASSEIGGGAEQYF. CDR3 nucleotides: TGTGCCAGCAGTGAAATAGGGGGAGGGGCTGAGCAGTACTTC.

The chain carries TRBV6-5 and TRBJ1-2; TRBD1 might be the D (5 bases). CDR3 length: 13 amino acids. Germline CDR1 reads MNHEY; CDR2 reads SVGAGI. The germline V and J ends were trimmed by 5 bases and 2 bases, with 9 bases remaining between them. The CDR3 protein is CASSRQRNYGYTF. The CDR3 DNA follows: TGTGCCAGCAGTCGACAGCGAAACTATGGCTACACCTTC.

The V gene is TRBV19, the J gene TRBJ1-1; no clear D gene. CDR1 and CDR2 from the germline V gene are LNHDA and SQIVND (reference sequence). The CDR3 consists of 13 residues. Trimming stripped 6 bases from V and 6 bases from J, with 14 bases between. The CDR3 reads CASSPRVSPEAFF. The CDR3 bases are TGTGCCAGTAGCCCTCGGGTAAGCCCTGAAGCTTTCTTT.

This rearrangement joins TRBV6-7 to TRBJ2-7; D is possibly TRBD2 (5 bases). TRBV6-7 is classed as an ORF, of uncertain function. V lost 0 bases and J lost 1, with 13 bases in between. The CDR3 runs 16 residues. The CDR3 reads CASSYSRVPESYEQYF. The CDR3 bases are TGTGCCAGCAGTTACTCGAGGGTCCCGGAGTCCTACGAGCAGTACTTC.

The rearrangement links TRBV30 to TRBJ1-2; D is unresolved. Per the germline V gene, CDR1 is GTSNPN and CDR2 is SVGIG (reference sequence). V was trimmed by 0 bases and J by 2 bases, leaving 10 bases between them. This CDR3 is built from 14 residues. The CDR3 DNA reads as TGTGCCTGGAGTGTCGGGGTCCAGAACTATGGCTACACCTTC. Translation: CAWSVGVQNYGYTF. The complete variable domain, with remaining parts taken from reference TRBV30 and TRBJ1-2, reads SQTIHQWPATLVQPVGSPLSLECTVEGTSNPNLYWYRQAAGRGLQLLFYSVGIGQISSEVPQNLSASRPQDRQFILSSKKLLLSDSGFYLCAWSVGVQNYGYTFGSGTRLTVV.

The chain employs TRBV19 and TRBJ2-2; a possible D gene is TRBD2 (6 bases). The CDR3 extends over 13 amino acids. V was pared by 7 bases and J by 10 bases, with 16 bases between. Germline values: CDR1 LNHDA, CDR2 SQIVND (reference sequence). The DNA for the CDR3 is TGTGCCAGTACCTATAGAGGGGAGGAGGAGCTGTTTTTT. Protein product: CASTYRGEEELFF.

The chain links TRBV27 to TRBJ2-5; D is undetermined. Gene TRBJ2-7 matches the end of the DNA better, so the J call may be wrong. This CDR3 has 14 amino acids. The germline CDR1 and CDR2 sequences are MNHEY and SMNVEV (reference sequence). The CDR3 DNA follows: TGTGCCAGCAGTCCCAGGTCCAAACCCTACGAGCAGTACTTC. Protein product: CASSPRSKPYEQYF.

The chain links TRBV6-6 to TRBJ2-5; no clear D. V gave up 0 bases and J gave up 5 bases, with 10 bases separating them. CDR3 length: 14 residues. The germline gives CDR1 MNHNY, CDR2 SVGAGI (reference sequence). The CDR3 region is CASSYSSLGETQYF. For the CDR3, the DNA is TGTGCCAGCAGTTACTCGTCACTCGGGGAGACCCAGTACTTC.

The rearrangement joins TRBV7-6 to TRBJ1-1; D not certain. CDR3 length: 13 amino acids. Per the germline V gene, CDR1 is SGHVS and CDR2 is FNYEAQ. Trimming shortened V by 5 bases and J by 9 bases, and 16 bases separated the two germline ends. The CDR3 DNA follows: TGTGCCAGCAGCACAGAAGGCTCAGTAAAAGCTTTCTTT. This encodes CASSTEGSVKAFF.

The CDR3 sequence is CASSGSGPEGGQFF. The CDR3 DNA is TGTGCCAGCAGCGGGTCCGGGCCAGAAGGGGGGCAGTTCTTC. The rearrangement uses TRBV7-9 and TRBJ2-1; D may be TRBD1 (6 bases). The CDR3 extends over 14 amino acids. Germline V CDR1 and CDR2: SEHNR, FQNEAQ (reference sequence). Trimming removed 5 bases at V and 12 bases at J, with 20 bases between.

This chain links TRBV6-5 with TRBJ1-6; D may be TRBD1 (6 bases). Trimming removed 6 bases from V and 10 bases from J, with 16 bases in between. This CDR3 region has 14 residues. Germline values: CDR1 MNHEY, CDR2 SVGAGI. The CDR3 DNA reads TGTGCCAGCAGAGAAGGGACAAAGTGGTCACCCCTCCACTTT. Its translation: CASREGTKWSPLHF.

By sample fraction, this clone is medium-sized. The V gene is TRBV6-4, the J gene TRBJ2-2; D unresolved. Germline V gives CDR1 MRHNA, CDR2 SNTAGT. The CDR3 is 16 amino acids. V gave up 3 bases and J gave up 4 bases, with 15 bases separating them. The CDR3, as DNA: TGTGCCAGCAGTGAGGCACCTGGCAGTGGCACCGGGGAGCTGTTTTTT. Its translation is CASSEAPGSGTGELFF.

This sequence joins TRBV4-3 and TRBJ2-5, with D possibly matching TRBD1 (6 bases). Germline V gene sequence: CDR1 LGHNA, CDR2 YSLEER. Trimming took off 3 bases at V and 5 bases at J, with 19 bases between the two ends. There are 16 residues in the CDR3. The DNA for the CDR3 is TGCGCCAGCAGCCAGGGGTCCACAGGGACATGGGAGACCCAGTACTTC. Its protein is CASSQGSTGTWETQYF.

The J gene is TRBJ2-2, the V gene TRBV4-2; TRBD1 matches at 8 bases. With 0 bases clipped from V and 5 bases from J, the junction kept 8 bases outside the gene matches. The CDR3 contains 17 residues. The germline gives CDR1 LGHNA, CDR2 YNFKEQ. The CDR3 nucleotides read TGTGCCAGCAGCCAAGATCCGGGGCAGGGGGCGACCGGGGAGCTGTTTTTT. Protein product: CASSQDPGQGATGELFF.

This clone was detected a few times. This chain joins TRBV9 and TRBJ2-1; 8 nucleotides line up with TRBD2. This CDR3 spans 15 amino acids. Germline-derived CDR1 and CDR2 are SGDLS and YYNGEE. After removal of 0 bases from V and 9 bases from J, the junction contained 8 bases not matched to a gene. The DNA for the CDR3 is TGTGCCAGCAGCGTAGATCCGAGCCGGGGGGGTGAGCAGTTCTTC. Its translation: CASSVDPSRGGEQFF.

The genes are TRBV11-2 and TRBJ2-3, with D possibly being TRBD2 (6 bases). V lost 1 base, J lost 2 bases, and 13 bases lay in between. This CDR3 is built from 16 residues. The germline gives CDR1 SGHAT, CDR2 FQNNGV. This CDR3 is CASSLVAGTTTDTQYF. Here the CDR3 DNA reads TGTGCCAGCAGCTTAGTCGCGGGAACTACCACAGATACGCAGTATTTT. The full variable domain, its missing parts supplied by reference TRBV11-2 and TRBJ2-3, is EAGVAQSPRYKIIEKRQSVAFWCNPISGHATLYWYQQILGQGPKLLIQFQNNGVVDDSQLPKDRFSAERLKGVDSTLKIQPAKLEDSAVYLCASSLVAGTTTDTQYFGPGTRLTVL.

CDR3 in DNA: TGTGCCAGCAGCGCGGGACAGCTGAACACTGAAGCTTTCTTT. Encoded protein: CASSAGQLNTEAFF. The chain uses TRBV4-2 and TRBJ1-1; 7 nucleotides agree with TRBD1. Trimming at V came to 5 bases and at J to 0 bases, leaving 3 bases not matched to a gene. The CDR3 covers 14 residues. The germline V gene has CDR1 LGHNA and CDR2 YNFKEQ.

The chain has TRBV7-3 and TRBJ2-7; TRBD2 agrees at 8 bases. J was trimmed by 3 bases and V by 5 bases; bases with no gene match: 3. Germline CDR1 and CDR2: SGHTA and FQGTGA. The CDR3 loop spans 13 amino acids. CDR3: CASSATSGYEQYF. The CDR3 region has the DNA TGTGCCAGCAGCGCAACTAGCGGCTACGAGCAGTACTTC.

The V and J genes are TRBV6-5 and TRBJ2-4, with D possibly being TRBD1 (5 bases). V lost 0 bases to trimming and J lost 10 bases, with 7 bases between them. The CDR3 contains 12 residues. The germline V gene encodes CDR1 MNHEY and CDR2 SVGAGI. This CDR3 reads CASSYSSGIQYF. CDR3 coding DNA: TGTGCCAGCAGTTACTCGTCAGGGATTCAGTACTTC.

This rearrangement joins TRBV7-2 to TRBJ2-1, with 7 bases that match TRBD2. This CDR3 has 13 residues. The V gene's germline CDR1 is SGHTA and CDR2 FQGNSA. J was trimmed by 8 bases and V by 5 bases; bases with no gene match: 6. The CDR3 DNA is TGTGCCAGCAGCCTCGACCGGGGGGATGAGCAGTTCTTC. This translates into CASSLDRGDEQFF.

This chain connects TRBV11-2 to TRBJ2-7; 9 bases match TRBD2. This CDR3 has 15 amino acids. The V gene's germline CDR1 is SGHAT and CDR2 FQNNGV. With 1 base clipped from V and 2 bases from J, the junction kept 3 bases outside the gene matches. The DNA for the CDR3 is TGTGCCAGCAGCTTAGGTCTAGCGGGGACCTACGAGCAGTACTTC. It codes for CASSLGLAGTYEQYF.

This clone has a handful of counts. This rearrangement joins TRBV7-2 to TRBJ1-2; maybe TRBD1 (6 bases). Trimming stripped 3 bases from V and 4 bases from J, with 15 bases between. From germline, CDR1 is SGHTA and CDR2 FQGNSA. CDR3 size: 15 residues. CDR3 in DNA: TGTGCCAGCAGCTTGACCGGACAGTCCGCCTATGGCTACACCTTC. Its translation: CASSLTGQSAYGYTF. Combining the CDR3 with reference TRBV7-2 and TRBJ1-2 gives the whole variable domain GAGVSQSPSNKVTEKGKDVELRCDPISGHTALYWYRQSLGQGLEFLIYFQGNSAPDKSGLPSDRFSAERTGGSVSTLTIQRTQQEDSAVYLCASSLTGQSAYGYTFGSGTRLTVV.

The V gene is TRBV18, the J gene TRBJ2-7; no definite D call. The CDR3 has 13 residues. V was pared by 6 bases and J by 0 bases, with 9 bases between. Looked up from germline, CDR1 is KGHSH and CDR2 is LQKENI. In DNA form, the CDR3 reads TGTGCCAGCTCTAGCCCGGTCTCCTACGAGCAGTACTTC. This translates into CASSSPVSYEQYF.

This chain joins TRBV5-1 and TRBJ1-2; 8 bases line up with TRBD1. Trimming removed 0 bases from V and 0 bases from J; junction bases left unmatched: 13. Germline CDR1 and CDR2: SGHRS and YFSETQ. The CDR3 has 19 residues. This CDR3 is CASSLGLDRAWNPNYGYTF. The CDR3 DNA follows: TGCGCCAGCAGCTTGGGATTGGACAGGGCATGGAATCCTAACTATGGCTACACCTTC.

This clone showed up just once. This chain links TRBV4-1 with TRBJ1-6; TRBD1 might be the D (6 bases). Germline CDR1 is MGHRA and CDR2 is YSYEKL. The CDR3 spans 16 residues. Trimming removed 4 bases at V and 5 bases at J, with 15 bases between. CDR3 residues: CASSPTGILNNSPLHF. CDR3 coding DNA: TGCGCCAGCAGCCCGACAGGAATCTTAAATAATTCACCCCTCCACTTT.